This TCR beta chain was observed in a study of T cells after posttransplantation cyclophosphamide. The study's findings and limits: Skin or GI-infiltrating T cells shared few TRB sequences with blood. Donor CD8+ memory clones often dominated recipient blood repertoires at later times. TRB clonality was highly associated with recipient CMV seropositivity and reactivation.

This clone was observed at least ten times. Its antigen is as yet unknown. An end of the junction does not agree with germline; a read error may underlie this. Peripheral blood was collected from the related graft donor on the marrow donation day. The germline gives CDR1 SGHAT, CDR2 FQNNGV. There are 15 residues in the CDR3. Profiling relied on immunoSEQ multiplex PCR, and the TCRdb table lists in-frame clones only, not all of them. Observed in the sample are tens of thousands of clones, none of them singletons. Sequencing was carried out using PBMCs. The receptor was derived from a man aged 35 to 55 in good health, CMV-negative, and a related stem cell transplant donor. The chain is built from TRBV11-2 and TRBJ2-1, with 10 bases fitting TRBD2. The CDR3 DNA follows: TGTGCCAGCCGCTTACGGGGGGTAGCGGGAGGTGAGCAGTTCTTC. It is translated as CASRLRGVAGGEQFF.